This TCR beta chain was recorded in a study of T cell responses to AZD1222 COVID-19 vaccine. Study details: Pooling was applied to second doses at about 4 or about 12 weeks.

The V and J ends lost 0 bases and 3 bases respectively, with 4 bases between them. There are 13 residues in the CDR3. Per germline, CDR1 SGHRS and CDR2 YFSETQ. On this clone: Its antigen is currently unknown.

Points from the study as a whole: Elevations in Spike-specific TCR breadth and depth followed administration of two AZD1222 doses. Samples come after the peak T cell response, not at day 14.

Method: immunoSEQ multiplex PCR; TCRdb's copy keeps in-frame clones and lacks some. There are some 100,000 clones in the sample; 85% to 90% occur only once, and 16% lies in the top ten. The sequence was obtained from an adult in good health. The rearrangement uses TRBV5-1 and TRBJ2-1; D gene unclear. The material was peripheral blood, obtained on day 0 of AZD1222 vaccination. CDR3 region: CASSLGSYNEQFF. The DNA of the CDR3 is TGCGCCAGCAGCTTGGGGAGCTACAATGAGCAGTTCTTC.